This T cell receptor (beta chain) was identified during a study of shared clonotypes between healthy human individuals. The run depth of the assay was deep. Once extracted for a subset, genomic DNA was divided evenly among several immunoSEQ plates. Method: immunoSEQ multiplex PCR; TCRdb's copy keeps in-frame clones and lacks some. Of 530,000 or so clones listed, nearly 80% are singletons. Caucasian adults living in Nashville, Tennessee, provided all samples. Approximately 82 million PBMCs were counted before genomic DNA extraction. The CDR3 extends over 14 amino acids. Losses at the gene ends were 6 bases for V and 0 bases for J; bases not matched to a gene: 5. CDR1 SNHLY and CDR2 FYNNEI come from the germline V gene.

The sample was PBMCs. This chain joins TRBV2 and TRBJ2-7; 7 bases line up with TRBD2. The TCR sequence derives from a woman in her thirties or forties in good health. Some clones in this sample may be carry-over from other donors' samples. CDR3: CASSATSFSYEQYF. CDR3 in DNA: TGTGCCAGCAGCGCGACTAGCTTCTCCTACGAGCAGTACTTC.